The 32 T cell receptor beta chains below all came from one sample that was sequenced in a study of PD-1 blockade in classical Hodgkin lymphoma. No patient escaped relapse after autologous stem cell transplantation, and brentuximab vedotin exposure varied. Profiled with immunoSEQ multiplex PCR; TCRdb holds only in-frame clones, not every one. The repertoire includes roughly 11,000 clones, approximately 84% of them detected once, and over 4.5% sits in the top ten. Specimen: peripheral blood mononuclear cells (PBMCs), collected before the second cycle of nivolumab. Source of these receptors: a human donor with classical Hodgkin lymphoma.

J is TRBJ2-2 and V is TRBV6-6, with no clear D. CDR1 is MNHNY, CDR2 SVGAGI, per germline (reference sequence). The ends were cut back, 6 bases at V and 0 bases at J, with 5 bases in the middle. The CDR3 consists of 13 residues. The CDR3 DNA sequence: TGTGCCAGCAGGGGATCGAACACCGGGGAGCTGTTTTTT. Its translation: CASRGSNTGELFF.

This chain's CDR3 is CASSEPSTFSEAFF. As DNA, the CDR3 is TGCGCCAGCTCCGAGCCGAGTACATTCTCTGAAGCTTTCTTT. The V and J genes are TRBV5-1 and TRBJ1-1; D ambiguous. Germline V CDR1 and CDR2: SGHRS, YFSETQ. The V and J ends lost 7 bases and 6 bases respectively, with 19 bases between them. The CDR3 has 14 residues.

The chain employs TRBV7-6 and TRBJ1-2; no firm D call. The V end lost 1 base, the J end lost 6 bases, and 18 bases lay between the germline ends. The CDR3 consists of 16 residues. In germline, CDR1 is SGHVS, CDR2 FNYEAQ. The CDR3 nucleotides read TGTGCCAGCAGCTTAGGGGAGGATTCAGGATATGATGGCTACACCTTC. Translated, it gives CASSLGEDSGYDGYTF.

V and J are TRBV30 and TRBJ1-5, with D maybe TRBD1 (5 bases). V was clipped by 0 bases and J by 13 bases, with 16 bases between them. The CDR3 is made up of 13 amino acids. Per the germline V gene, CDR1 is GTSNPN and CDR2 is SVGIG (reference sequence). In DNA form, the CDR3 reads TGTGCCTGGAGTGTATCCCGGGGGGGGGTACAGCATTTT. It codes for CAWSVSRGGVQHF. Full variable domain (outside the CDR3, taken from reference TRBV30 and TRBJ1-5): SQTIHQWPATLVQPVGSPLSLECTVEGTSNPNLYWYRQAAGRGLQLLFYSVGIGQISSEVPQNLSASRPQDRQFILSSKKLLLSDSGFYLCAWSVSRGGVQHFGDGTRLSIL.

The chain couples TRBV5-1 to TRBJ2-5, with a tentative D call TRBD1 (6 bases). Germline V gives CDR1 SGHRS, CDR2 YFSETQ. The CDR3 consists of 14 residues. Trimming shortened V by 2 bases and J by 1 base, and 9 bases separated the two germline ends. CDR3 sequence reads: CASSFQGTQETQYF. CDR3 nucleotide sequence: TGCGCCAGCAGCTTTCAGGGGACCCAAGAGACCCAGTACTTC.

V gene TRBV2 combines with J gene TRBJ2-7; TRBD2 matches 7 bases. CDR3 length: 13 residues. CDR1 and CDR2 from the germline V gene are SNHLY and FYNNEI. Losses at the gene ends were 6 bases for V and 2 bases for J; bases not matched to a gene: 4. CDR3 bases: TGTGCCAGCAGGGGACTATCTACCTACGAGCAGTACTTC. This sequence encodes CASRGLSTYEQYF.

This clone has just one count. The rearrangement joins TRBV2 to TRBJ2-5; D remains unclear. The CDR3 runs to 13 residues. V shed 8 bases and J shed 1 base, with 11 bases lying between them. Germline CDR1 reads SNHLY; CDR2 reads FYNNEI. This CDR3 is CASARASQETQYF. Here the CDR3 DNA reads TGTGCCAGCGCCCGGGCCTCCCAAGAGACCCAGTACTTC.

This clone was seen a few times. The chain recombines TRBV27 with TRBJ1-2; TRBD1 might be the D (6 bases). CDR1 is MNHEY and CDR2 is SMNVEV in the germline V gene (reference sequence). CDR3 length: 14 residues. V dropped 6 bases and J dropped 0 bases, with 11 bases sitting between them. CDR3 region: CASSQGLANYGYTF. The CDR3 DNA reads TGTGCCAGCAGCCAGGGGCTGGCTAACTATGGCTACACCTTC.

The chain joins TRBV9 to TRBJ2-3; D assignment may be TRBD1 or TRBD2 (6 bases each). Germline loops: CDR1 SGDLS, CDR2 YYNGEE. V was cut by 2 bases and J by 6 bases, with 13 bases left in between. The CDR3 loop spans 14 amino acids. The CDR3 reads CASSVGGSWDTQYF. In DNA, the CDR3 is TGTGCCAGCAGCGTCGGGGGCTCTTGGGATACGCAGTATTTT.

The chain carries TRBV27 and TRBJ2-3, with D maybe TRBD2 (5 bases). V was clipped by 2 bases and J by 5 bases, with 11 bases between them. The CDR3 covers 14 residues. Looked up from germline, CDR1 is MNHEY and CDR2 is SMNVEV (reference sequence). CDR3 protein: CASSLEGYLDTQYF. In DNA form, the CDR3 reads TGTGCCAGCAGTTTAGAGGGCTATCTAGATACGCAGTATTTT.

This clone was picked up a small number of times. The rearrangement uses TRBV4-2 and TRBJ2-7, with 8 bases fitting TRBD2. The CDR3 length is 15 residues. Germline CDR1 and CDR2: LGHNA and YNFKEQ. V gave up 0 bases and J gave up 2 bases; unmatched junction bases: 3. In DNA form, the CDR3 reads TGTGCCAGCAGCCAAGAGGCGGGGGGACCCTACGAGCAGTACTTC. This gives the protein CASSQEAGGPYEQYF.

The chain links TRBV10-1 to TRBJ2-7; 11 bases fit TRBD2. The trim removed 3 bases at V and 5 bases at J, leaving 6 bases unmatched. The V gene's germline CDR1 is WNHNN and CDR2 SYGVQD (reference sequence). The CDR3 totals 15 residues. CDR3 sequence reads: CASSDGLAGVDEQYF. For the CDR3, the DNA is TGCGCCAGCAGTGATGGACTAGCGGGCGTTGACGAGCAGTACTTC.

The V call is TRBV7-3, the J call TRBJ2-6; no firm D call. This CDR3 contains 14 residues. V shed 1 base and J shed 4 bases, with 5 bases lying between them. Germline CDR1 reads SGHTA; CDR2 reads FQGTGA. CDR3 protein: CASSLNSGANVLTF. DNA for the CDR3: TGTGCCAGCAGCTTAAATTCCGGGGCCAACGTCCTGACTTTC.

This clone was seen only a few times. V and J are TRBV27 and TRBJ2-1; unclear D gene. With 5 bases removed from V and 2 bases from J, the gap between germline ends came to 1 base. The CDR3 has 11 amino acids. Per the germline V gene, CDR1 is MNHEY and CDR2 is SMNVEV (reference sequence). The CDR3 loop reads CASSTYNEQFF. CDR3 nucleotide sequence: TGTGCCAGCAGTACCTACAATGAGCAGTTCTTC.

This clone was picked up a small number of times. At the DNA level, this CDR3 is encoded by other sequences in the same sample as well. The J gene is TRBJ2-5, the V gene TRBV18; 8 bases align to TRBD1. V lost 4 bases, J lost 4 bases, and 8 bases stayed unmatched. CDR3 size: 15 residues. Germline V gene sequence: CDR1 KGHSH, CDR2 LQKENI. CDR3 DNA: TGTGCCAGCTCACTAGGACAGGGAACGGGAGAGACCCAGTACTTC. This encodes CASSLGQGTGETQYF.

With respect to this clone: Additional DNA sequences in this sample encode the identical CDR3. The genes are TRBV4-2 and TRBJ2-2, with TRBD2 identical over 8 bases. From germline, CDR1 is LGHNA and CDR2 YNFKEQ. This CDR3 spans 16 amino acids. The ends lost 3 bases at V and 7 bases at J; junction bases unmatched: 10. Here the CDR3 reads CASSQTGAGGLGELFF. The DNA of the CDR3 is TGTGCCAGCAGCCAGACGGGGGCGGGGGGTCTCGGGGAGCTGTTTTTT.

The chain links TRBV28 to TRBJ1-4, with 7 nucleotides matching TRBD1. Germline V CDR1 and CDR2: MDHEN, SYDVKM. V shed 5 bases and J 7 bases; nucleotides not matched to a gene: 10. The CDR3 covers 15 residues. CDR3 in amino acids: CASSPPTGNGEKLFF. CDR3 in DNA: TGTGCCAGCAGTCCCCCGACAGGGAATGGTGAAAAACTGTTTTTT.

This clone was recorded once. The J gene is TRBJ2-3, the V gene TRBV19; D unclear. V lost 2 bases to trimming and J lost 4 bases, with 10 bases between them. Germline V gene data show CDR1 as LNHDA and CDR2 as SQIVND (reference sequence). There are 14 residues in the CDR3. DNA of the CDR3: TGTGCCAGTAGTATACAGTTACGGCCAGATACGCAGTATTTT. The encoded protein is CASSIQLRPDTQYF.

The chain has TRBV5-8 and TRBJ1-5; perhaps TRBD1 as D (5 bases). The CDR3 extends over 17 amino acids. Germline-derived CDR1 and CDR2 are SGHTS and YDEGEE. The germline V and J ends were trimmed by 1 base and 0 bases, with 14 bases remaining between them. The CDR3 bases are TGTGCCAGCAGCTTGAGGGGTGCGGGATATAGCAATCAGCCCCAGCATTTT. Its translation: CASSLRGAGYSNQPQHF.

The rearrangement uses TRBV7-9 and TRBJ2-5; the match to TRBD2 covers 11 bases. Trimming cost V 2 bases and J 5 bases; bases outside gene matches: 7. Germline CDR1 reads SEHNR; CDR2 reads FQNEAQ (reference sequence). The CDR3 has 16 amino acids. CDR3 coding DNA: TGTGCCAGCAGCTTATTTACTAGCGGGGGTTATGAGACCCAGTACTTC. Protein: CASSLFTSGGYETQYF.

This chain links TRBV5-1 with TRBJ1-2; D is possibly TRBD1 (6 bases). The V gene lost 0 bases and the J gene lost 14 bases, with 14 bases spanning the gap. The CDR3 covers 12 residues. CDR1 SGHRS and CDR2 YFSETQ come from the germline V gene. As DNA, the CDR3 is TGCGCCAGCAGCTTGGACAGGGACCAGAGGACCTTC. Its protein product is CASSLDRDQRTF.

This clone qualifies as large (0.1 to 1%). The chain couples TRBV21-1 to TRBJ2-3; TRBD2, the table's D call, lacks a check against the DNA. TRBV21-1 has pseudogene status. This CDR3 is built from 14 residues. In DNA, the CDR3 is TGTGCCAGGGGACTAGCCGTTTGCACAGATACGCAGTATTTT. It is translated as CARGLAVCTDTQYF.

This chain's CDR3 is CASSLGSLDEQFF. The CDR3 bases are TGTGCCAGCAGCTTAGGATCCCTAGATGAGCAGTTCTTC. The V and J genes are TRBV11-3 and TRBJ2-1, with D unresolved. Trimming removed 1 base at V and 8 bases at J, with 9 bases between. The CDR3 spans 13 residues. Germline V gene lookup returns CDR1 SGHNT and CDR2 YENEEA.

V usage is TRBV9 and J usage is TRBJ1-4; D is undetermined. Germline V gene lookup returns CDR1 SGDLS and CDR2 YYNGEE. The CDR3 consists of 13 residues. The V and J ends lost 2 bases and 5 bases respectively, with 7 bases between them. The DNA for the CDR3 is TGTGCCAGCAGCGTGGGAGGGAATGAAAAACTGTTTTTT. Encoded protein: CASSVGGNEKLFF.

The rearrangement joins TRBV2 to TRBJ2-3; D remains ambiguous. The V end was cut by 5 bases, the J end by 0 bases, with 3 bases between. The CDR3 length is 12 residues. Germline V gene data show CDR1 as SNHLY and CDR2 as FYNNEI. DNA of the CDR3: TGTGCCAGCAGTACTAGCACAGATACGCAGTATTTT. Translated, it gives CASSTSTDTQYF.

This chain links TRBV2 with TRBJ2-7, with D possibly matching TRBD1 (5 bases). Germline CDR1 is SNHLY and CDR2 is FYNNEI. The CDR3 is made up of 15 amino acids. V lost 1 base, J lost 3 bases, and 13 bases lay in between. The CDR3 coding sequence is TGTGCCAGCAGTGAAGTATCAGGGTTAGGCTACGAGCAGTACTTC. It yields the protein CASSEVSGLGYEQYF. Using reference TRBV2 and TRBJ2-7 for the parts outside the CDR3, the full variable domain is EPEVTQTPSHQVTQMGQEVILRCVPISNHLYFYWYRQILGQKVEFLVSFYNNEISEKSEIFDDQFSVERPDGSNFTLKIRSTKLEDSAMYFCASSEVSGLGYEQYFGPGTRLTVT.

The chain uses TRBV6-5 and TRBJ1-3; 7 bases align to TRBD1. Germline values: CDR1 MNHEY, CDR2 SVGAGI. V shed 6 bases and J 3 bases; nucleotides not matched to a gene: 8. The CDR3 consists of 15 residues. CDR3 nucleotide sequence: TGTGCCAGCAGCCCTCCTGGACAGGATGGAAACACCATATATTTT. Translated, it gives CASSPPGQDGNTIYF.

The chain employs TRBV4-1 and TRBJ2-5; 8 nucleotides agree with TRBD1. V was clipped by 3 bases and J by 2 bases; unmatched bases: 5. The germline V gene encodes CDR1 MGHRA and CDR2 YSYEKL. This CDR3 is 15 amino acids long. The CDR3 region is CASSQWGQEQETQYF. The CDR3 nucleotides read TGCGCCAGCAGCCAGTGGGGACAGGAGCAAGAGACCCAGTACTTC.

V is TRBV12-5 and J is TRBJ2-3, with no clear D. Trimming removed 8 bases at V and 2 bases at J, with 11 bases between. The CDR3 covers 13 residues. Germline CDR1 LGHNT, CDR2 FRNRAP. The CDR3 region has the DNA TGTGCTAGTCGTTCACCCGACACAGATACGCAGTATTTT. Its protein product is CASRSPDTDTQYF.

This chain connects TRBV5-1 to TRBJ2-5, with a possible D match to TRBD2 (6 bases). The CDR3 is made up of 13 amino acids. Germline CDR1 reads SGHRS; CDR2 reads YFSETQ. V was shortened by 3 bases and J by 2 bases, with 8 bases between the two germline ends. CDR3 sequence reads: CASSWGTQETQYF. In DNA, the CDR3 is TGCGCCAGCAGCTGGGGGACTCAAGAGACCCAGTACTTC.

The J gene is TRBJ2-3, the V gene TRBV11-1; a weak D match, TRBD1 (5 bases). The V end was cut by 1 base, the J end by 1 base, with 15 bases between. This CDR3 spans 17 amino acids. The germline V gene encodes CDR1 SGHAT and CDR2 FQDESV (reference sequence). The CDR3 sequence: CASSLGPFRQRTDTQYF. The DNA of the CDR3 is TGTGCCAGCAGCTTAGGCCCCTTTCGACAGCGCACAGATACGCAGTATTTT.

This chain joins TRBV29-1 and TRBJ1-1, with D possibly matching TRBD1 (6 bases). The CDR3 has 13 residues. V shed 5 bases and J shed 5 bases, with 15 bases lying between them. The germline gives CDR1 SQVTM, CDR2 ANQGSEA. CDR3 sequence reads: CSVLKRGWTEAFF. The CDR3 DNA follows: TGCAGCGTTTTAAAAAGGGGGTGGACTGAAGCTTTCTTT. Looking up the rest from reference TRBV29-1 and TRBJ1-1 gives the full variable domain: SAVISQKPSRDICQRGTSLTIQCQVDSQVTMMFWYRQQPGQSLTLIATANQGSEATYESGFVIDKFPISRPNLTFSTLTVSNMSPEDSSIYLCSVLKRGWTEAFFGQGTRLTVV.